This T cell receptor (beta chain) was obtained from a study of blood T cell repertoires in COVID-19. At the level of the study: COVID-19 samples, acute and convalescent, were from the United States, Italy and Spain.

The assay was immunoSEQ multiplex PCR, and TCRdb's table has in-frame clones only and misses some. The sample carries some 95,000 clones, 70% to 90% recorded once. The CDR3 has 17 amino acids. J was trimmed by 4 bases and V by 3 bases; bases with no gene match: 9. The V gene's germline CDR1 is LGHDT and CDR2 YNNKEL (reference sequence). Sequencing input: peripheral blood. The chain combines TRBV3-1 (or the pseudogene TRBV3-2) with TRBJ2-2; TRBD1 aligns across 9 bases. The receptor was derived from a man aged 65 to 79 with acute or convalescent COVID-19. CDR3 DNA: TGTGCCAGCAGCCACGCCTTCACGGACAGGGGCACCGGGGAGCTGTTTTTT. Translating gives CASSHAFTDRGTGELFF.